Detailed here is one TCR beta chain. TCR beta rearrangements were amplified from peripheral blood genomic DNA. The data stem from a study of T cell repertoires in aging, cancer and after chemotherapy. A mixed TRB-A/B primer pool amplified rearranged TRB by multiplex touch-down PCR. TCRdb independently ran MiXCR on the multiplex PCR reads; one entry per CDR3 protein. The sample comprises 500 to 700 distinct CDR3 sequences, 20% to 25% of which are singletons, and roughly 74% rests with the top ten. The receptor was isolated from a human donor with a blood cancer. Sequencing was carried out using blood.

CDR3 in DNA: TGCGCCAGCAGCTTGGGGCGACTAGTTGGTCCCCAGTACTTC. It encodes CASSLGRLVGPQYF. This chain connects TRBV5-1 to TRBJ2-5; TRBD2 is a possible D gene (6 bases). The germline V gene encodes CDR1 SGHRS and CDR2 YFSETQ. V was trimmed by 0 bases and J by 9 bases, leaving 15 bases between them. The CDR3 spans 14 residues.